A single sample gave rise to the 29 T cell receptor beta chains below, sequenced in a study of neoadjuvant nivolumab and ipilimumab in lung cancer (TCRdb year 2020). The time point label corresponds to: pretherapy, before neoadjuvant immune checkpoint inhibitors. The library was obtained by the immunoSEQ multiplex PCR assay. Sourced from immuneACCESS, this table was stored by TCRdb with only in-frame sequences that have V and J called. A share of the clones is absent; for the studies checked, an unresolved V gene accounts for under half, and the remainder has no known explanation. The sample has roughly 49,000 clones on record, approximately 90% of them singletons. The ten top clones hold about 4% of the sample. This specimen was blood, taken before neoadjuvant nivolumab, alone or with ipilimumab. The origin of the receptors is an adult with non-small cell lung cancer. Some clones in this sample may be carry-over from other donors' samples.

V is TRBV5-1 and J is TRBJ2-7; possible D gene TRBD2, 5 bases. Germline CDR1 and CDR2: SGHRS and YFSETQ. Trimming cost V 4 bases and J 7 bases, with 15 bases left between them. The CDR3 is made up of 13 amino acids. The chain's CDR3 is CASSARAGPEQYF. In nucleotides, the CDR3 is TGCGCCAGCAGCGCCCGGGCGGGTCCGGAGCAGTACTTC.

This rearrangement joins TRBV11-2 to TRBJ2-7, with 7 bases aligning to TRBD2. The length of the CDR3 is 15 residues. Per germline, CDR1 SGHAT and CDR2 FQNNGV. V shed 2 bases, J shed 4 bases, and the junction held 8 bases outside the gene matches. The CDR3: CASSLSGQGGYEQYF. The CDR3 bases are TGTGCCAGCAGCTTAAGCGGGCAGGGAGGGTACGAGCAGTACTTC.

The chain combines TRBV7-2 with TRBJ1-1; D gene unclear. The V gene lost 6 bases and the J gene lost 4 bases, with 15 bases spanning the gap. The CDR3 length is 14 residues. The germline gives CDR1 SGHTA, CDR2 FQGNSA. CDR3 sequence: CASSWKESGTEAFF. CDR3 coding DNA: TGTGCCAGCAGTTGGAAGGAGTCGGGCACTGAAGCTTTCTTT.

This chain connects TRBV19 to TRBJ2-3; possible D gene TRBD1, 5 bases. This CDR3 region has 15 residues. V was trimmed by 4 bases and J by 0 bases, leaving 11 bases between them. Per germline, CDR1 LNHDA and CDR2 SQIVND (reference sequence). This chain's CDR3 is CASSKQAPSTDTQYF. The CDR3 bases are TGTGCCAGTAGTAAACAGGCCCCTAGCACAGATACGCAGTATTTT.

The genes are TRBV18 and TRBJ1-5; D is unresolved. CDR1 is KGHSH and CDR2 is LQKENI in the germline V gene. The CDR3 runs to 13 residues. Trimming removed 5 bases from V and 0 bases from J, with 5 bases in between. The CDR3 bases are TGTGCCAGCTCAAAGGATAGCAATCAGCCCCAGCATTTT. Encoded protein: CASSKDSNQPQHF.

This chain connects TRBV18 to TRBJ2-7; the D gene is possibly TRBD2 (5 bases). This CDR3 spans 14 amino acids. Germline V lookup: CDR1 KGHSH, CDR2 LQKENI. V lost 0 bases to trimming and J lost 3 bases, with 9 bases between them. The DNA for the CDR3 is TGTGCCAGCTCACCACCGGCGGGTCGCTACGAGCAGTACTTC. It specifies CASSPPAGRYEQYF.

In this sample, this clone turned up once. This chain uses TRBV19 with TRBJ2-3; the match to TRBD2 covers 11 bases. This CDR3 has 16 amino acids. Looked up from germline, CDR1 is LNHDA and CDR2 is SQIVND (reference sequence). V gave up 5 bases and J gave up 2 bases; unmatched junction bases: 6. The CDR3 nucleotides read TGTGCCAGTAGTTTGAAGACTAGCGGGACCACAGATACGCAGTATTTT. Its protein product is CASSLKTSGTTDTQYF.

V usage is TRBV4-1 and J usage is TRBJ2-7; D is unclear. Germline V gene lookup returns CDR1 MGHRA and CDR2 YSYEKL. The CDR3 totals 14 residues. V lost 0 bases to trimming and J lost 1 base, with 7 bases between them. CDR3: CASSQDLGSYEQYF. In DNA, the CDR3 is TGCGCCAGCAGCCAAGATTTAGGTTCCTACGAGCAGTACTTC.

The chain joins TRBV2 to TRBJ1-2, with D unresolved. Trimming left V 1 base short and J 5 bases short, with 8 bases between. Germline V gives CDR1 SNHLY, CDR2 FYNNEI. The CDR3 is made up of 13 amino acids. CDR3 sequence (DNA): TGTGCCAGCAGTGAAGGGGAGGGATATGGCTACACCTTC. This sequence encodes CASSEGEGYGYTF.

This clone has just a few counts. The chain is built from TRBV9 and TRBJ2-1; D gene unclear. V was cut by 1 base and J by 6 bases, with 5 bases left in between. Germline CDR1 is SGDLS and CDR2 is YYNGEE. The CDR3 totals 12 residues. CDR3 nucleotides: TGTGCCAGCAGCGTACGGGCCAATGAGCAGTTCTTC. This sequence encodes CASSVRANEQFF.

V usage is TRBV19 and J usage is TRBJ1-5; D is unclear. Germline V lookup: CDR1 LNHDA, CDR2 SQIVND (reference sequence). V lost 6 bases, J lost 4 bases, and 13 bases lay in between. CDR3 size: 14 residues. CDR3 protein: CASRPAGGNQPQHF. DNA of the CDR3: TGTGCCAGTAGACCCGCGGGTGGAAATCAGCCCCAGCATTTT.

CDR3 loop: CASSIIGGTYGYTF. In nucleotides, the CDR3 is TGTGCCAGTAGTATTATCGGGGGGACCTATGGCTACACCTTC. The V and J genes are TRBV19 and TRBJ1-2; perhaps TRBD1 as D (5 bases). This CDR3 contains 14 residues. Germline CDR1 and CDR2: LNHDA and SQIVND (reference sequence). With 3 bases removed from V and 4 bases from J, the gap between germline ends came to 12 bases.

The chain uses TRBV5-1 and TRBJ2-7; a weak D match, TRBD1 (7 bases). CDR1 is SGHRS and CDR2 is YFSETQ in the germline V gene. V lost 2 bases and J 2 bases, leaving 14 bases between the germline ends. The CDR3 runs 15 residues. The CDR3 protein is CASSFQGERAYEQYF. DNA of the CDR3: TGCGCCAGCAGCTTCCAGGGGGAGCGGGCCTACGAGCAGTACTTC.

The chain recombines TRBV7-2 with TRBJ2-2; D remains ambiguous. This CDR3 is 14 amino acids long. V lost 5 bases, J lost 6 bases, and 13 bases lay in between. Germline assignment: CDR1 SGHTA and CDR2 FQGNSA. The CDR3 reads CASSPSTGPGELFF. CDR3 nucleotides: TGTGCCAGCAGCCCCAGCACCGGCCCCGGGGAGCTGTTTTTT.

The chain uses TRBV4-3 and TRBJ2-3; D may be TRBD1 or TRBD2 (5 bases each). The length of the CDR3 is 16 residues. CDR1 is LGHNA, CDR2 YSLEER, per germline. Trimming cost V 7 bases and J 0 bases, with 17 bases left between them. CDR3 in amino acids: CASNQRGAASTDTQYF. In DNA form, the CDR3 reads TGCGCCAGCAACCAGCGAGGGGCAGCTAGCACAGATACGCAGTATTTT.

With regard to this clone: Mismatch with germline at one junction end may stem from a read error. The chain uses TRBV7-7 and TRBJ2-5, with D possibly matching TRBD2 (7 bases). Germline V gene sequence: CDR1 SSHAT, CDR2 FNYEAQ (reference sequence). The CDR3 extends over 15 amino acids. For the CDR3, the DNA is TGTGCTAGCAGCCCTAGGGGGGGCGCGGAAGAGACCCAGTACTTC. Protein: CASSPRGGAEETQYF.

The chain uses TRBV5-6 and TRBJ2-3; 9 positions match TRBD2. Germline V CDR1 and CDR2: SGHDT, YYEEEE. This CDR3 has 16 residues. V lost 4 bases and J lost 3; bases outside the gene matches: 9. The CDR3, as DNA: TGTGCCAGCAGCCCCGATAGGCTAGCGGGAACAGATACGCAGTATTTT. Amino acid sequence: CASSPDRLAGTDTQYF.

V is TRBV5-4 and J is TRBJ2-7, with TRBD1 identical over 12 bases. This CDR3 has 16 residues. Germline CDR1 SGHNT, CDR2 YYREEE (reference sequence). V gave up 4 bases and J gave up 7 bases; unmatched junction bases: 12. CDR3: CASSPTAGTGGLEQYF. DNA for the CDR3: TGTGCCAGCAGCCCTACCGCCGGGACAGGGGGCCTGGAGCAGTACTTC.

The J gene is TRBJ2-1, the V gene TRBV5-4; D is unclear. V was shortened by 0 bases and J by 0 bases, with 10 bases between the two germline ends. Germline V CDR1 and CDR2: SGHNT, YYREEE (reference sequence). The CDR3 runs 16 residues. CDR3 protein: CASSLAKVNSYNEQFF. In nucleotides, the CDR3 is TGTGCCAGCAGCTTGGCCAAGGTGAACTCCTACAATGAGCAGTTCTTC.

The chain links TRBV18 to TRBJ2-3; D uncertain. Germline values: CDR1 KGHSH, CDR2 LQKENI. Trimming removed 4 bases from V and 0 bases from J, with 8 bases in between. The CDR3 loop spans 14 amino acids. The CDR3 loop is CASSLLDSTDTQYF. The DNA of the CDR3 is TGTGCCAGCTCACTTTTGGACAGCACAGATACGCAGTATTTT.

The chain carries TRBV9 and TRBJ1-5; D ambiguous. The CDR3 contains 13 residues. In germline, CDR1 is SGDLS, CDR2 YYNGEE. The germline V and J ends were trimmed by 0 bases and 0 bases, with 1 base remaining between them. As DNA, the CDR3 is TGTGCCAGCAGCGTAGCTAGCAATCAGCCCCAGCATTTT. Protein: CASSVASNQPQHF.

The CDR3 region is CASSLGAGVTGELFF. The CDR3 DNA reads as TGTGCCAGCAGCTTAGGAGCGGGAGTTACCGGGGAGCTGTTTTTT. The rearrangement links TRBV7-9 to TRBJ2-2; 8 bases are a match to TRBD2. CDR1 SEHNR and CDR2 FQNEAQ come from the germline V gene (reference sequence). The CDR3 has 15 amino acids. With V trimmed by 1 base and J by 5 bases, 3 bases remained unmatched.

J is TRBJ1-1 and V is TRBV19, with 9 bases matching TRBD1. The CDR3 has 15 residues. Per germline, CDR1 LNHDA and CDR2 SQIVND (reference sequence). J was trimmed by 3 bases and V by 3 bases; bases with no gene match: 5. CDR3 coding DNA: TGTGCCAGTAGTATGCGCCGGGACAGGGACACTGAAGCTTTCTTT. Translation: CASSMRRDRDTEAFF.

V gene TRBV7-9 combines with J gene TRBJ2-3; D is ambiguous. There are 11 residues in the CDR3. Trimming left V 5 bases short and J 4 bases short, with 4 bases between. The germline gives CDR1 SEHNR, CDR2 FQNEAQ (reference sequence). The CDR3 DNA is TGTGCCAGCAGCCGGGCAGATACGCAGTATTTT. It specifies CASSRADTQYF. The full variable domain, rest sourced from reference TRBV7-9 and TRBJ2-3, is DTGVSQNPRHKITKRGQNVTFRCDPISEHNRLYWYRQTLGQGPEFLTYFQNEAQLEKSRLLSDRFSAERPKGSFSTLEIQRTEQGDSAMYLCASSRADTQYFGPGTRLTVL.

This sequence joins TRBV5-1 and TRBJ2-7; D not resolved. This CDR3 comprises 15 residues. The germline V gene has CDR1 SGHRS and CDR2 YFSETQ. Deletions cut 4 bases from V and 6 bases from J, with 20 bases between. The CDR3 DNA is TGCGCCAGCAGCCCCACAGAGATTCCCCCGGGCGAGCAGTACTTC. Its translation is CASSPTEIPPGEQYF.

This chain links TRBV6-5 with TRBJ2-1, with 11 bases lining up with TRBD2. This CDR3 contains 16 residues. Trimming at V came to 2 bases and at J to 0 bases, leaving 0 bases not matched to a gene. Germline V lookup: CDR1 MNHEY, CDR2 SVGAGI. The CDR3 DNA reads TGTGCCAGCAGTTACACTAGCGGGAGCTCCTACAATGAGCAGTTCTTC. Residues: CASSYTSGSSYNEQFF.

Turning to this clone: Different DNA sequences within this sample yield the same CDR3. The V and J genes are TRBV18 and TRBJ2-1; 7 bases align to TRBD1. Germline V gene sequence: CDR1 KGHSH, CDR2 LQKENI. CDR3 size: 13 residues. The J segment lost 5 bases and the V segment lost 5 bases, leaving 3 bases of the junction unmatched. The CDR3 is CASSTGTDNEQFF. The DNA of the CDR3 is TGTGCCAGCTCAACCGGGACAGACAATGAGCAGTTCTTC.

The genes are TRBV27 and TRBJ1-2; unclear D gene. The CDR3 spans 13 residues. The germline V and J ends were trimmed by 2 bases and 3 bases, with 7 bases remaining between them. The germline V gene has CDR1 MNHEY and CDR2 SMNVEV (reference sequence). CDR3 in DNA: TGTGCCAGCAGTTTAGGCGCCCACTATGGCTACACCTTC. Residues: CASSLGAHYGYTF.

This clone was observed a single time. The V and J genes are TRBV11-1 and TRBJ2-7; 11 bases map to TRBD1. Trimming removed 2 bases from V and 2 bases from J; junction bases left unmatched: 2. The length of the CDR3 is 15 residues. In germline, CDR1 is SGHAT, CDR2 FQDESV (reference sequence). CDR3 in amino acids: CASSLPGQGAYEQYF. The CDR3 nucleotides read TGTGCCAGCAGCTTACCGGGACAGGGGGCCTACGAGCAGTACTTC.